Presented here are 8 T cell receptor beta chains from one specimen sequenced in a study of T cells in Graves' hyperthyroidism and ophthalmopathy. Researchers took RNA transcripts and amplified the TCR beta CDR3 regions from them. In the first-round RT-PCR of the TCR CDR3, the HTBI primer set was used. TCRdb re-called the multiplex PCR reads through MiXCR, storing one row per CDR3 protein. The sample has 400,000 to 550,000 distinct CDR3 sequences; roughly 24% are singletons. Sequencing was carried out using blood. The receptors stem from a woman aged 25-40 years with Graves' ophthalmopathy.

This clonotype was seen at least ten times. For the CDR3, the DNA is TGTGCCAGCGCGCCGGGGAGCCCCAGCGGGTCTACGCAGTATTTT. Its protein product is CASAPGSPSGSTQYF. This chain links TRBV28 with TRBJ2-3; TRBD2 might be the D (6 bases). CDR1 is MDHEN, CDR2 SYDVKM, per germline. The V end lost 8 bases, the J end lost 8 bases, and 23 bases lay between the germline ends. This CDR3 is 15 amino acids long.

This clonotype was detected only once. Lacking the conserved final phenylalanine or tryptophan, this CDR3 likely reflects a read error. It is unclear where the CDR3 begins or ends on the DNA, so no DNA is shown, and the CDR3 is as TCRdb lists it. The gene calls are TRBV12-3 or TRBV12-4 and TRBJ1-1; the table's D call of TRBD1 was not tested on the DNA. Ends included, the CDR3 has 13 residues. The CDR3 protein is CASQRRGQGPLVV.

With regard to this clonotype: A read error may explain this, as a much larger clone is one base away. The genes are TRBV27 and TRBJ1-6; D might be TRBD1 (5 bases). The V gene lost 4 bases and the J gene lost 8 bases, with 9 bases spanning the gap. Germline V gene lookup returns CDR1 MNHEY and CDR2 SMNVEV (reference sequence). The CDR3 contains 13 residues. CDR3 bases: TGTGCCAGCAGTTCCGGGGGTTATTCACCCCTCCACTTT. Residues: CASSSGGYSPLHF.

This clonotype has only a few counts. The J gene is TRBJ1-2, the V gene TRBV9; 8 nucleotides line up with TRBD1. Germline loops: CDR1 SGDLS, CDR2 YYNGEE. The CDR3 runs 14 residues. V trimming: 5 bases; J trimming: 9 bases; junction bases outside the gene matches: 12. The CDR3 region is CASRRQGSPESYTF. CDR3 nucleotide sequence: TGTGCCAGCAGAAGACAGGGGAGCCCGGAGAGCTACACCTTC.

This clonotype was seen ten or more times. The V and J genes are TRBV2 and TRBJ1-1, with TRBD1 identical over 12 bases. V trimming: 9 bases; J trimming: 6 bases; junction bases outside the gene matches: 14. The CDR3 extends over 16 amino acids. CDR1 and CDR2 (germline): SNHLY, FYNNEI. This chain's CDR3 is CARVSPGQGAVPEAFF. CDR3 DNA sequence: TGTGCCAGAGTCTCGCCGGGACAGGGGGCTGTCCCTGAAGCTTTCTTT.

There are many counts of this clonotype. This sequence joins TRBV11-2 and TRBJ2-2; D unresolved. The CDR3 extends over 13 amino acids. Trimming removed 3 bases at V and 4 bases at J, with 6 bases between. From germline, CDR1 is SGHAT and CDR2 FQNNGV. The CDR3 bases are TGTGCCAGCAGCTTCCAGCCCACCGGGGAGCTGTTTTTT. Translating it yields CASSFQPTGELFF.

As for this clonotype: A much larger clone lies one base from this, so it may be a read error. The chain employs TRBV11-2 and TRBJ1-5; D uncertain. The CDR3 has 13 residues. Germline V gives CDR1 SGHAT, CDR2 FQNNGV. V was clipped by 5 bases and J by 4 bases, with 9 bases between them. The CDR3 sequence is CASSTWQNQPQHF. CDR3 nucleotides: TGTGCCAGCAGCACATGGCAGAATCAGCCCCAGCATTTT.

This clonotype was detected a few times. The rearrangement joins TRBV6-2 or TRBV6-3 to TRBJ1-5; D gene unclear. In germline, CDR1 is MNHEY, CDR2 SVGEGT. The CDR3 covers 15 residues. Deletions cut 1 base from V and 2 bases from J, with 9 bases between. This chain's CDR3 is CASSYYGYGNQPQHF. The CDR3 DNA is TGTGCCAGCAGTTACTATGGGTACGGCAATCAGCCCCAGCATTTT.